This TCR beta chain was captured by sequencing in a study of CD8 T cells in Susac syndrome. RNA amounts of about 0.5 to 1 ug underwent reverse transcription with random hexamers. TCRdb used MiXCR to reprocess the immunoSEQ multiplex PCR reads, holding one entry per CDR3 protein. The sample has roughly 200,000 distinct CDR3 sequences; roughly 95% are singletons. Sequencing was carried out using CD4+ T cells from PBMCs. The sequence came from a human donor in good health.

CDR3 nucleotides: TGTGCCAGCAAAAGCGGGATGAGCTACGAGCAGTACTTC. This sequence encodes CASKSGMSYEQYF. The rearrangement uses TRBV6-5 and TRBJ2-7; the match to TRBD2 covers 7 bases. The V segment lost 7 bases and the J segment 3 bases; nucleotides outside the gene matches: 6. The CDR3 spans 13 residues. Germline-derived CDR1 and CDR2 are MNHEY and SVGAGI.